The subject of this entry is one T cell receptor beta chain. Profiled with immunoSEQ multiplex PCR; TCRdb holds only in-frame clones, not every one. The sample contains a few hundred thousand clones, roughly nine tenths of which appear only once. This specimen comes from a study of blood T cell repertoires in COVID-19. This sequence originates from a young woman who had recovered from COVID-19. Sample: PBMCs or T cells enriched from blood (not recorded which).

The CDR3 region is CASMGAGGPKTQYF. The CDR3 nucleotides read TGTGCCAGCATGGGGGCGGGGGGGCCGAAGACCCAGTACTTC. V and J are TRBV27 and TRBJ2-5, with 9 bases lining up with TRBD2. This CDR3 is built from 14 residues. V was pared by 7 bases and J by 6 bases, with 9 bases of the junction left unmatched. Germline V lookup: CDR1 MNHEY, CDR2 SMNVEV (reference sequence).